This T cell receptor beta chain was retrieved from a study of prognosis after radiotherapy for stage I lung cancer. Study summary: Among the enrolled patients, approximately 13 had newly diagnosed primary stage I lung tumors, while about 5 had oligometastatic NSCLC following surgical resection of the primary tumor. About 12 patients had adenocarcinoma tumors, while squamous cell carcinoma tumors were found in roughly 7.

This CDR3 spans 16 amino acids. Germline CDR1 reads KGHDR; CDR2 reads SFDVKD. V shed 5 bases and J 2 bases; nucleotides not matched to a gene: 2. It was by two-round multiplex PCR that TCR beta CDR3 was amplified from genomic DNA. Primers specific to each TRBV and TRBJ gene drove first-round PCR. TCRdb ran MiXCR on the multiplex PCR reads and lists one entry per CDR3 protein. The sample lists roughly 26,000 distinct CDR3 sequences, about 30% seen once, with 30% to 40% in the top ten. All patients were node-negative on CT and PET/CT, without prior chemotherapy, radiotherapy or other malignancies. The V gene is TRBV24-1, the J gene TRBJ2-3; 14 bases are shared with TRBD2. The source was PBMCs, collected before or after stereotactic body radiation therapy (not recorded which). The TCR was taken from a donor aged 50 or older with non-small cell lung cancer. CDR3 in DNA: TGTGCCACCAGTGGGACTAGCGGGGGGTCCACAGATACGCAGTATTTT. It translates to CATSGTSGGSTDTQYF.